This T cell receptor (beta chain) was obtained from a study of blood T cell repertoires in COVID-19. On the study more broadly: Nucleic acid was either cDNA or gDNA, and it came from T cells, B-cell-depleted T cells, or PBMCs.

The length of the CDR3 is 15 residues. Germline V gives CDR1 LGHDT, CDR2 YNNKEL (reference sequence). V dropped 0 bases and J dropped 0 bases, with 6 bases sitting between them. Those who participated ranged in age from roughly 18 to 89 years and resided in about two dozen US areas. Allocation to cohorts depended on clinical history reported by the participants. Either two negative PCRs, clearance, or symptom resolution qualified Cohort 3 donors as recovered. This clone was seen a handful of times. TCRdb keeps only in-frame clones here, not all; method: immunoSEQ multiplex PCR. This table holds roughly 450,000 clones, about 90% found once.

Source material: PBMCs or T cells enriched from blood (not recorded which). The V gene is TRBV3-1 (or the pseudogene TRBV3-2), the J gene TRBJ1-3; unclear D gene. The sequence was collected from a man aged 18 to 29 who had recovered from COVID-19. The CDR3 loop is CASSQETVSGNTIYF. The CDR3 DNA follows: TGTGCCAGCAGCCAAGAGACTGTCTCTGGAAACACCATATATTTT.